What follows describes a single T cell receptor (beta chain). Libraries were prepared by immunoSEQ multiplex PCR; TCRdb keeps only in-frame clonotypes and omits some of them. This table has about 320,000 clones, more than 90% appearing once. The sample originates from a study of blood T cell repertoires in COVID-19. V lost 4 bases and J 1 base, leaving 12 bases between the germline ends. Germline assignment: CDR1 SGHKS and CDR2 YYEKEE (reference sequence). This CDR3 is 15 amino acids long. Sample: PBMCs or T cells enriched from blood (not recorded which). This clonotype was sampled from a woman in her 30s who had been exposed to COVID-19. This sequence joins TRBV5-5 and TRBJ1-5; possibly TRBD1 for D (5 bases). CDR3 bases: TGTGCCAGCAGCCCTGGACATCGGAGCAATCAGCCCCAGCATTTT. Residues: CASSPGHRSNQPQHF. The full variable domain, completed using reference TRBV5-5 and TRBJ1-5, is DAGVTQSPTHLIKTRGQQVTLRCSPISGHKSVSWYQQVLGQGPQFIFQYYEKEERGRGNFPDRFSARQFPNYSSELNVNALLLGDSALYLCASSPGHRSNQPQHFGDGTRLSIL.